This T cell receptor (beta chain) was recorded in a study of OX40 agonist ivuxolimab in advanced cancers. Study background: Patients in dose escalation had liver, melanoma, kidney or head and neck cancers.

The assay was immunoSEQ multiplex PCR, and TCRdb's table has in-frame clones only and misses some. In the table there are tens of thousands of clones, 88% of which are singletons. The V segment lost 2 bases and the J segment 2 bases; nucleotides outside the gene matches: 11. The CDR3 is 18 amino acids. Germline V gene lookup returns CDR1 KGHSH and CDR2 LQKENI. The material sequenced was CD4+ or CD8+ T cells sorted from blood, taken in a trial of the OX40 agonist ivuxolimab. The clonotype comes from an adult with an advanced solid tumor such as melanoma, head and neck, liver or kidney cancer. The J gene is TRBJ2-3, the V gene TRBV18, with TRBD2 matching 9 bases. CDR3 residues: CASSPMKQAGGYTDTQYF. The CDR3 region has the DNA TGTGCCAGCTCACCAATGAAACAAGCGGGGGGTTACACAGATACGCAGTATTTT.